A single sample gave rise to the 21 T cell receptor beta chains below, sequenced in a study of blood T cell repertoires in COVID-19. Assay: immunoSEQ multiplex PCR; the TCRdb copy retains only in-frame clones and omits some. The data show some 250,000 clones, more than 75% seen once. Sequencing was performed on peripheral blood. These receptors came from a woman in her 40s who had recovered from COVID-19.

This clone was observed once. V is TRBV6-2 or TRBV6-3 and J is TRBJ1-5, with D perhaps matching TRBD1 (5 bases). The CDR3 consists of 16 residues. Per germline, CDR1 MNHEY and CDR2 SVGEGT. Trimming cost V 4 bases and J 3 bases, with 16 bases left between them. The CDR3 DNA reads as TGTGCCAGCAGTTCGGACCTACAGGAGCCCAATCAGCCCCAGCATTTT. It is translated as CASSSDLQEPNQPQHF.

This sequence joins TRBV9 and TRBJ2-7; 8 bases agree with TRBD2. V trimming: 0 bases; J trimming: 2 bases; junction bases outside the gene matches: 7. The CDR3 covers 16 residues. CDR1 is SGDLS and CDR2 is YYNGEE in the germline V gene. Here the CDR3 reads CASSVGGSGAPYEQYF. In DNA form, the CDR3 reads TGTGCCAGCAGCGTAGGGGGTAGCGGGGCCCCCTACGAGCAGTACTTC.

Written as DNA, the CDR3 is TGTGCCAGCAGCTTAGAAGCCCCATGGGGGGGCACAGATACGCAGTATTTT. It codes for CASSLEAPWGGTDTQYF. The V and J genes are TRBV11-3 and TRBJ2-3; TRBD2 is a possible D gene (6 bases). Trimming stripped 0 bases from V and 1 base from J, with 14 bases between. CDR3 length: 17 amino acids. In germline, CDR1 is SGHNT, CDR2 YENEEA. Supplemented by reference TRBV11-3 and TRBJ2-3, the full variable domain reads EAGVVQSPRYKIIEKKQPVAFWCNPISGHNTLYWYLQNLGQGPELLIRYENEEAVDDSQLPKDRFSAERLKGVDSTLKIQPAELGDSAVYLCASSLEAPWGGTDTQYFGPGTRLTVL.

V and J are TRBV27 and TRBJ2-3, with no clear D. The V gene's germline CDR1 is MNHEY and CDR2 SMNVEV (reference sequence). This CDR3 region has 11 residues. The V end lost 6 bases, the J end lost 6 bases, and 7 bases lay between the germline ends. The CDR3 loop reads CASRPGDTQYF. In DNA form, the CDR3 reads TGTGCCAGCAGGCCCGGGGATACGCAGTATTTT.

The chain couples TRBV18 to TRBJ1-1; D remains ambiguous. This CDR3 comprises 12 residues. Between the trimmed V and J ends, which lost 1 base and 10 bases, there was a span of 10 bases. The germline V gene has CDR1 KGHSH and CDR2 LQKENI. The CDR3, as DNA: TGTGCCAGCTCACCACAGGGAGACGGAGCTTTCTTT. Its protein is CASSPQGDGAFF.

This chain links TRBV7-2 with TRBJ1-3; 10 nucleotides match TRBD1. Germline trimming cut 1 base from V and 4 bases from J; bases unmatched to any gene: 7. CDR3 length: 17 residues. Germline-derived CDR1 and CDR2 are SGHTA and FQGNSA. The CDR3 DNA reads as TGTGCCAGCAGCTTAGGGTTCGGGGACAGGGGAGGAAACACCATATATTTT. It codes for CASSLGFGDRGGNTIYF.

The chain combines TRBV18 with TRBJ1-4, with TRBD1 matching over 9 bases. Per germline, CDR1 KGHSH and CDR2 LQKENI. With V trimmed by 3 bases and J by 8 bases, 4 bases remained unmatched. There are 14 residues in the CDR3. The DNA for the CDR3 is TGTGCCAGCTCACCGACAGGGGGTAGAGAAAAACTGTTTTTT. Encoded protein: CASSPTGGREKLFF.

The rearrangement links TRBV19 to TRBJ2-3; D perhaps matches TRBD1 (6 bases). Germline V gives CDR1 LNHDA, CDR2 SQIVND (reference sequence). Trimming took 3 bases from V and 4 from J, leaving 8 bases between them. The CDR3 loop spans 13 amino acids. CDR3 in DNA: TGTGCCAGTAGTATGCAGGGGCCAGATACGCAGTATTTT. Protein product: CASSMQGPDTQYF.

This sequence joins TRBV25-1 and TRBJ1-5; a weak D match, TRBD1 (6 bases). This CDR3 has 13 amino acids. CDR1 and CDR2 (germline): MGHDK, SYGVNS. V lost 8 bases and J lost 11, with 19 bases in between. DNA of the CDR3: TGTGCCAGCGAACAGGGATCCGGGGGGGCCCAGCATTTT. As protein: CASEQGSGGAQHF.

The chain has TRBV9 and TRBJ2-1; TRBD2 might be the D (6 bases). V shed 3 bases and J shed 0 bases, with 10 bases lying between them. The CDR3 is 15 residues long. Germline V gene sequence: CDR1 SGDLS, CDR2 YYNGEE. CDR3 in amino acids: CASSALADSYNEQFF. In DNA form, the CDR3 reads TGTGCCAGCAGCGCCTTAGCGGACTCCTACAATGAGCAGTTCTTC.

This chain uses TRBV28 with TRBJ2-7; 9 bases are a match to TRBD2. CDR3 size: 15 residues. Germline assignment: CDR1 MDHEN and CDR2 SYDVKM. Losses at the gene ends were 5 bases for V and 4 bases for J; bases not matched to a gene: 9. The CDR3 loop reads CASSPASGMPYEQYV. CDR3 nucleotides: TGTGCCAGCAGTCCGGCTAGCGGGATGCCTTACGAGCAGTACGTC.

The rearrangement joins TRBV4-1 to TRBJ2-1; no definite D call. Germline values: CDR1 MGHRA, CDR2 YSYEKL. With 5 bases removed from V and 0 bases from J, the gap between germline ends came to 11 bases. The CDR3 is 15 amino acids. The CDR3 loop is CASSTPISSYNEQFF. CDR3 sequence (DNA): TGCGCCAGCAGCACACCAATAAGCTCCTACAATGAGCAGTTCTTC.

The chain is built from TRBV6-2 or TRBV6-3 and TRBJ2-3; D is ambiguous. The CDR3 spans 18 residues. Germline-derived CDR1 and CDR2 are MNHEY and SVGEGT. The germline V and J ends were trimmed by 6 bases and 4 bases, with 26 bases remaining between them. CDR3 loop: CASSRASSLGLVADTQYF. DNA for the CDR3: TGTGCCAGCAGCCGAGCCTCTAGTCTCGGTCTCGTAGCAGATACGCAGTATTTT.

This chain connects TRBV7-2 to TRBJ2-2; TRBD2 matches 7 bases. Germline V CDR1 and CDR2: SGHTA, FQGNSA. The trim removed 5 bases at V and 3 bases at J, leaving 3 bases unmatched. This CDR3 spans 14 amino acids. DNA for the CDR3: TGTGCCAGCAGCCGGGAGGTCCACACCGGGGAGCTGTTTTTT. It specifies CASSREVHTGELFF.

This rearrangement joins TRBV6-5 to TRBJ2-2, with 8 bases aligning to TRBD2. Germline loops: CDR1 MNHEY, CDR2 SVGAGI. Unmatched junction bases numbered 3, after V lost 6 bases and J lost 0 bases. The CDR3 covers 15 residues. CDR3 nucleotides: TGTGCCAGCAGCCCACTAGCGGCGAACACCGGGGAGCTGTTTTTT. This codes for CASSPLAANTGELFF.

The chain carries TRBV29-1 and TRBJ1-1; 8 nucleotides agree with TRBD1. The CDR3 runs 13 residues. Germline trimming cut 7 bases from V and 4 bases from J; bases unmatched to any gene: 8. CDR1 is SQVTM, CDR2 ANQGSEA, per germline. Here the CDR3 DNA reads TGCAGCGCCCGGACAGGGACTCTCACTGAAGCTTTCTTT. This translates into CSARTGTLTEAFF.

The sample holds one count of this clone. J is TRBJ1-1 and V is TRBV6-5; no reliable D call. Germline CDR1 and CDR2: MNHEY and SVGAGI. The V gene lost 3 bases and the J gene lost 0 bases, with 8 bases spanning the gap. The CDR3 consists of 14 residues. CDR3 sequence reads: CASSYVGMNTEAFF. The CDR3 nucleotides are TGTGCCAGCAGTTATGTCGGGATGAACACTGAAGCTTTCTTT.

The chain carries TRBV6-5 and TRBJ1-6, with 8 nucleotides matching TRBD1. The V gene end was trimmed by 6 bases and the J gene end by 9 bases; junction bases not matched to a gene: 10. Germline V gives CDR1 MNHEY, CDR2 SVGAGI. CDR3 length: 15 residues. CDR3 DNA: TGTGCCAGCAGCCCGGACAGGGTTAACAGTTCACCCCTCCACTTT. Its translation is CASSPDRVNSSPLHF.

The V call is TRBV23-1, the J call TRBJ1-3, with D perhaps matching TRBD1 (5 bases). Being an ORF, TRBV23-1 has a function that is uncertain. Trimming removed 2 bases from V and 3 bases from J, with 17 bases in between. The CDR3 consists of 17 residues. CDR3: CASSQPRAAQGGNTIYF. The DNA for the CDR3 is TGCGCCAGCAGTCAACCCAGGGCGGCCCAGGGTGGAAACACCATATATTTT.

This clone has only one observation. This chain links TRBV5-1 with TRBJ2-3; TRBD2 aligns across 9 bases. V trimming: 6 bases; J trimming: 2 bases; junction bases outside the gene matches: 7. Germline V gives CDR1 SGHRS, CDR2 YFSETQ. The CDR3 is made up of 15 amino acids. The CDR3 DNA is TGCGCCAGCAAGGGCGCGGGAGGGGTCACAGATACGCAGTATTTT. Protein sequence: CASKGAGGVTDTQYF.

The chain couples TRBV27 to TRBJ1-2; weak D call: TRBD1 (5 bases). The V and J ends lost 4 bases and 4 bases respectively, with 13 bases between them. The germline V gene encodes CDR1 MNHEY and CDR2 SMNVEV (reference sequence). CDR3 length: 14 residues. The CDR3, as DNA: TGTGCCAGCAGTTCCGAGGGGCGGGGCTATGGCTACACCTTC. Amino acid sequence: CASSSEGRGYGYTF.